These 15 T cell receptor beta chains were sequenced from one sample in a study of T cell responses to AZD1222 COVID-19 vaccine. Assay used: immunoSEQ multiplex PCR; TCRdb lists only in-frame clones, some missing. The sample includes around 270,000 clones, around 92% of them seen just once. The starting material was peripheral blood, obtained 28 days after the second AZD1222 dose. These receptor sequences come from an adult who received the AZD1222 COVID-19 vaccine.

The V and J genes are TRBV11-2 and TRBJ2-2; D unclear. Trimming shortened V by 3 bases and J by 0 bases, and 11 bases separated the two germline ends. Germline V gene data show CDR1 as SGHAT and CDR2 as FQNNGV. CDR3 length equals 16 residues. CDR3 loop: CASSLTDGPNTGELFF. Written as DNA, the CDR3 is TGTGCCAGCAGCTTGACTGACGGACCGAACACCGGGGAGCTGTTTTTT.

In DNA form, the CDR3 reads TGTGCCAGCAGAGGCCTACAGGGGGCCCAGTACTTC. Protein product: CASRGLQGAQYF. The chain joins TRBV2 to TRBJ2-7; TRBD1 agrees at 9 bases. Germline CDR1 and CDR2: SNHLY and FYNNEI. The CDR3 has 12 residues. V lost 6 bases to trimming and J lost 10 bases; unmatched junction nucleotides: 7.

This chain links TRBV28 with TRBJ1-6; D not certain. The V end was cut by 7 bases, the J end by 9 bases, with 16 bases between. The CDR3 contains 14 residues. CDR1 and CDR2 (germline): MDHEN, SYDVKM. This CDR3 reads CASTIGDQVSPLHF. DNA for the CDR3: TGTGCCAGCACCATCGGGGATCAGGTTTCACCCCTCCACTTT.

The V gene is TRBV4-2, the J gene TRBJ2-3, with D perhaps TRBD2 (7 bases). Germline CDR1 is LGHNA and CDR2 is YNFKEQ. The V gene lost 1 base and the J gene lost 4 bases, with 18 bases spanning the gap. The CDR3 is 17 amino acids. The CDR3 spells CASSQAVGGRRADTQYF. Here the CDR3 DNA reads TGTGCCAGCAGCCAAGCGGTGGGGGGGCGCCGGGCAGATACGCAGTATTTT.

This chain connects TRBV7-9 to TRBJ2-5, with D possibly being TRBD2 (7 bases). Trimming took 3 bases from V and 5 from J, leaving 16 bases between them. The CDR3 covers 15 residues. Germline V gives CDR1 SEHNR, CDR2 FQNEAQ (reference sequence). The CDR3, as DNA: TGTGCCAGCAGCTTCCTCGCGGGGGCAGGGGAGACCCAGTACTTC. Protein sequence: CASSFLAGAGETQYF.

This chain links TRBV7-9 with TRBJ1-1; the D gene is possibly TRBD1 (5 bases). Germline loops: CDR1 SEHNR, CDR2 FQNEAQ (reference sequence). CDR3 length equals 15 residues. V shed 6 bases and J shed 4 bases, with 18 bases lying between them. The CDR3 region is CASRSGRGGGTEAFF. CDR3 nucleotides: TGTGCCAGCAGGTCGGGAAGGGGAGGAGGCACTGAAGCTTTCTTT.

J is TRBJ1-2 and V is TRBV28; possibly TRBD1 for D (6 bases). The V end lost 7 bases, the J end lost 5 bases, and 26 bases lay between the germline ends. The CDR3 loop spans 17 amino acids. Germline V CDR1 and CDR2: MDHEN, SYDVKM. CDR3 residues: CASTDRGGRGLLYGYTF. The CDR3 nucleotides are TGTGCCAGCACCGATAGGGGGGGGCGGGGTTTATTATATGGCTACACCTTC.

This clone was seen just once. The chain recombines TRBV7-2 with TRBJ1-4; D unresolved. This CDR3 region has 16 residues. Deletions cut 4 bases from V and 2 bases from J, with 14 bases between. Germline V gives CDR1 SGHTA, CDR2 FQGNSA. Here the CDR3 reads CASSYGVGWTNEKLFF. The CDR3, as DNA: TGTGCCAGCAGCTACGGGGTGGGGTGGACTAATGAAAAACTGTTTTTT. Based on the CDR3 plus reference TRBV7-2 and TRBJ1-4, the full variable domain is GAGVSQSPSNKVTEKGKDVELRCDPISGHTALYWYRQSLGQGLEFLIYFQGNSAPDKSGLPSDRFSAERTGGSVSTLTIQRTQQEDSAVYLCASSYGVGWTNEKLFFGSGTQLSVL.

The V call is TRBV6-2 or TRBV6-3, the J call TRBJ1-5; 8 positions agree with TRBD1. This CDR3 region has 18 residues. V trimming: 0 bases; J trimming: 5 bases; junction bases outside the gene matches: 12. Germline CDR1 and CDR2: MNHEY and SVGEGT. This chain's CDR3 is CASSYSRLRQGRDQPQHF. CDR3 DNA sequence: TGTGCCAGCAGTTACTCGAGGTTGAGACAGGGGAGGGATCAGCCCCAGCATTTT.

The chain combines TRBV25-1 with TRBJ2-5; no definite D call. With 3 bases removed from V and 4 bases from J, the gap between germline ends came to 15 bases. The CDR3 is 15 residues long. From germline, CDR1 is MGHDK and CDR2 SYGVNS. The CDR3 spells CASSESGFPLETQYF. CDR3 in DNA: TGTGCCAGCAGTGAGTCTGGCTTCCCTTTAGAGACCCAGTACTTC.

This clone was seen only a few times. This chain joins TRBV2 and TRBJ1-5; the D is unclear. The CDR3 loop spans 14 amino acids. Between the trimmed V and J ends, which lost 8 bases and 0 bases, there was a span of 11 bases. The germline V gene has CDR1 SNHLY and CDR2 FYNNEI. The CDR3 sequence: CASGLPASNQPQHF. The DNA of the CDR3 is TGTGCCAGCGGATTACCGGCTAGCAATCAGCCCCAGCATTTT.

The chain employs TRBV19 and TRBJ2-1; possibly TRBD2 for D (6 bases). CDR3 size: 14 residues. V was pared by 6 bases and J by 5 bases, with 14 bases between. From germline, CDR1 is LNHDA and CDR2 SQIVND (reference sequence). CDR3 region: CASRSAGQNNEQFF. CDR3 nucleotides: TGTGCCAGTAGATCGGCGGGGCAGAACAATGAGCAGTTCTTC.

CDR3 coding DNA: TGTGCCAGCAGCTTAGATCCCGGGACAGACAATGAGCAGTTCTTC. It translates to CASSLDPGTDNEQFF. The genes are TRBV13 and TRBJ2-1; 7 positions match TRBD1. There are 15 residues in the CDR3. Per germline, CDR1 PRHDT and CDR2 FYEKMQ (reference sequence). The trim removed 1 base at V and 5 bases at J, leaving 5 bases unmatched.

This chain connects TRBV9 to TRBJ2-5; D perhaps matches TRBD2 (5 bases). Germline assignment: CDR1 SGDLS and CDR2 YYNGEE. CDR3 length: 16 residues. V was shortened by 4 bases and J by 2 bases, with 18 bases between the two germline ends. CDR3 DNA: TGTGCCAGCAGCTCTAGCCCCACCGGCCCTCAAGAGACCCAGTACTTC. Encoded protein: CASSSSPTGPQETQYF.

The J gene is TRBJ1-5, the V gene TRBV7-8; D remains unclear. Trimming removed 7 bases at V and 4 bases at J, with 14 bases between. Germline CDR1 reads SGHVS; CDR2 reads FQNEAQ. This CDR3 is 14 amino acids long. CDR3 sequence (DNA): TGTGCCAGCAACATCGGACGAGGAAATCAGCCCCAGCATTTT. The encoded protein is CASNIGRGNQPQHF.